One and the same sample provided the 31 T cell receptor beta chains below, sequenced in a study of shared clonotypes between healthy human individuals. Here immunoSEQ multiplex PCR was the method, and the copy in TCRdb shows in-frame clones only, minus some. Here the sample spans nearly 1 million clones, approximately 80% being singletons. The sample was memory CD4+ T cells sorted from blood. Sample subset: CD45RA-negative fraction. The receptors here all came from a man between 18 and 29 years old in good health.

The chain joins TRBV29-1 to TRBJ2-7, with 7 bases lining up with TRBD2. There are 12 residues in the CDR3. The germline V gene has CDR1 SQVTM and CDR2 ANQGSEA. J lost 3 bases, V lost 7 bases, and 6 bases had no gene match. CDR3 nucleotides: TGCAGCGGGCGTCGGGGGGACTACGAGCAGTACTTC. It translates to CSGRRGDYEQYF.

As concerns this clone: Other DNA sequences in the sample encode the same CDR3. V usage is TRBV19 and J usage is TRBJ2-5, with D perhaps matching TRBD1 (5 bases). This CDR3 contains 15 residues. Germline V gives CDR1 LNHDA, CDR2 SQIVND (reference sequence). V was pared by 3 bases and J by 1 base, with 12 bases between. Here the CDR3 reads CASSIRAGIQETQYF. Written as DNA, the CDR3 is TGTGCCAGTAGTATCCGGGCAGGGATCCAAGAGACCCAGTACTTC. Full variable domain (remainder filled in from reference TRBV19 and TRBJ2-5): DGGITQSPKYLFRKEGQNVTLSCEQNLNHDAMYWYRQDPGQGLRLIYYSQIVNDFQKGDIAEGYSVSREKKESFPLTVTSAQKNPTAFYLCASSIRAGIQETQYFGPGTRLLVL.

DNA for the CDR3: TGCGCCAGCAGCCCCGGACAGGGGGAGGTCTATGGCTACACCTTC. It encodes CASSPGQGEVYGYTF. The V and J genes are TRBV5-1 and TRBJ1-2; 10 nucleotides agree with TRBD1. This CDR3 is 15 amino acids long. Germline V gives CDR1 SGHRS, CDR2 YFSETQ. Trimming took 4 bases from V and 4 from J; bases not matched to a gene: 7.

The chain uses TRBV2 and TRBJ2-5; TRBD1 matches at 8 bases. The V and J ends lost 9 bases and 5 bases, in that order; junction bases with no gene match: 8. In germline, CDR1 is SNHLY, CDR2 FYNNEI. This CDR3 is built from 13 residues. The CDR3 loop is CASQDREWETQYF. In DNA, the CDR3 is TGTGCCAGTCAGGACAGGGAATGGGAGACCCAGTACTTC.

V gene TRBV18 combines with J gene TRBJ2-1; 8 bases align to TRBD2. Unmatched junction bases numbered 9, after V lost 2 bases and J lost 6 bases. The CDR3 length is 16 residues. The germline CDR1 and CDR2 sequences are KGHSH and LQKENI. The CDR3 bases are TGTGCCAGCTCACCAATGAGTAGTGCGGGAGGCAATGAGCAGTTCTTC. Translating it yields CASSPMSSAGGNEQFF.

Regarding this clone: The junction departs from the called germline gene at one end, perhaps through a read error. The CDR3 loop is CASSLSNSGRAINIQYF. In nucleotides, the CDR3 is TGTGCCAGCAGCTTGTCGAATAGCGGGAGGGCCATAAACATTCAGTACTTC. The chain carries TRBV5-4 and TRBJ2-4; 11 positions agree with TRBD2. CDR3 length equals 17 residues. Germline assignment: CDR1 SGHNT and CDR2 YYREEE (reference sequence).

The chain carries TRBV6-1 and TRBJ2-1; maybe TRBD1 (7 bases). The V end was cut by 4 bases, the J end by 6 bases, with 19 bases between. Germline CDR1 reads MNHNS; CDR2 reads SASEGT. The CDR3 sequence is 16 residues long. Here the CDR3 reads CASSATATGRLNEQFF. The CDR3 coding sequence is TGTGCCAGCAGTGCAACTGCGACAGGGAGGCTCAATGAGCAGTTCTTC.

Note on this clone: The sample has other DNA sequences that encode this CDR3 too. The chain is built from TRBV5-4 and TRBJ2-7; D remains unclear. From germline, CDR1 is SGHNT and CDR2 YYREEE (reference sequence). CDR3 length: 14 amino acids. Trimming took 0 bases from V and 0 from J, leaving 7 bases between them. CDR3 protein: CASSLDRYSYEQYF. DNA of the CDR3: TGTGCCAGCAGCTTGGACAGATACTCCTACGAGCAGTACTTC.

The rearrangement links TRBV9 to TRBJ1-6; no firm D call. V lost 7 bases to trimming and J lost 0 bases, with 11 bases between them. This CDR3 is built from 15 residues. In germline, CDR1 is SGDLS, CDR2 YYNGEE. The CDR3 sequence: CASPLMSSYNSPLHF. The CDR3 nucleotides are TGTGCCAGCCCCCTTATGAGCTCCTATAATTCACCCCTCCACTTT.

The chain employs TRBV19 and TRBJ1-3; D ambiguous. The germline CDR1 and CDR2 sequences are LNHDA and SQIVND (reference sequence). The length of the CDR3 is 13 residues. V dropped 10 bases and J dropped 8 bases, with 18 bases sitting between them. The CDR3 loop is CATYSRVEYTIYF. The CDR3 DNA reads as TGTGCCACCTATTCCCGCGTTGAGTACACCATATATTTT.

The chain joins TRBV10-3 to TRBJ1-5; no reliable D call. Trimming left V 0 bases short and J 5 bases short, with 5 bases between. This CDR3 region has 13 residues. Germline loops: CDR1 ENHRY, CDR2 SYGVKD. CDR3 loop: CAISESSYQPQHF. CDR3 in DNA: TGTGCCATCAGTGAGTCCTCATATCAGCCCCAGCATTTT.

The V call is TRBV28, the J call TRBJ1-1; the D is unclear. The V gene lost 3 bases and the J gene lost 0 bases, with 8 bases spanning the gap. Germline lookup yields CDR1 MDHEN and CDR2 SYDVKM. The CDR3 extends over 14 amino acids. Here the CDR3 reads CASSFGVLNTEAFF. The CDR3 DNA is TGTGCCAGCAGTTTTGGGGTTTTGAACACTGAAGCTTTCTTT.

The genes are TRBV2 and TRBJ2-2, with a possible D match to TRBD1 (5 bases). The CDR3 contains 13 residues. V dropped 2 bases and J dropped 6 bases, with 7 bases sitting between them. Germline-derived CDR1 and CDR2 are SNHLY and FYNNEI. This CDR3 reads CASSEYRPGELFF. DNA for the CDR3: TGTGCCAGCAGTGAATACAGGCCCGGGGAGCTGTTTTTT.

This clone was detected many times. The genes are TRBV28 and TRBJ2-1; 8 positions match TRBD2. CDR1 is MDHEN, CDR2 SYDVKM, per germline. The CDR3 sequence is 15 residues long. The CDR3 bases are TGTGCTTTCTCGAGGTCAAGCGGGGGAAACAATGAGCAGTTCTTC. Translated: CAFSRSSGGNNEQFF.

The chain recombines TRBV30 with TRBJ2-3; D is ambiguous. Per the germline V gene, CDR1 is GTSNPN and CDR2 is SVGIG (reference sequence). V was trimmed by 0 bases and J by 4 bases, leaving 11 bases between them. This CDR3 has 14 residues. In DNA, the CDR3 is TGTGCCTGGAGTGTAGGGTCCGATTCAGATACGCAGTATTTT. It is translated as CAWSVGSDSDTQYF.

This chain connects TRBV5-8 to TRBJ1-2; the D gene is possibly TRBD1 (5 bases). Germline V gives CDR1 SGHTS, CDR2 YDEGEE. Trimming stripped 3 bases from V and 0 bases from J, with 12 bases between. This CDR3 spans 15 amino acids. The CDR3 sequence: CASSSGQQTNYGYTF. The CDR3 DNA reads TGTGCCAGCAGCTCGGGGCAGCAGACTAACTATGGCTACACCTTC.

The J gene is TRBJ1-1, the V gene TRBV12-5; D unresolved. This CDR3 is built from 14 residues. Trimming left V 3 bases short and J 8 bases short, with 16 bases between. The germline V gene encodes CDR1 LGHNT and CDR2 FRNRAP. The CDR3 bases are TGTGCTAGTGGTTTTATGGGTACGCGAAGGGAAGCTTTCTTT. It is translated as CASGFMGTRREAFF.

The chain couples TRBV21-1 to TRBJ2-7. TRBV21-1 is noted as a pseudogene. The CDR3 totals 19 residues. CDR3 nucleotide sequence: TGTGCCAGCAGCAAAGGGTCGTTACGCCTTTGGAAAAGCTCCTACGAGCAGTACTTC. It is translated as CASSKGSLRLWKSSYEQYF.

V and J are TRBV5-5 and TRBJ1-1; no definite D call. The V gene lost 0 bases and the J gene lost 6 bases, with 9 bases spanning the gap. Germline CDR1 SGHKS, CDR2 YYEKEE (reference sequence). This CDR3 comprises 13 residues. The CDR3 nucleotides read TGTGCCAGCAGCTTGGATACGACGGCTGAAGCTTTCTTT. Amino acid sequence: CASSLDTTAEAFF.

The genes are TRBV5-4 and TRBJ1-2; 7 nucleotides agree with TRBD1. V shed 0 bases and J 2 bases; nucleotides not matched to a gene: 10. This CDR3 has 17 residues. Germline lookup yields CDR1 SGHNT and CDR2 YYREEE (reference sequence). This chain's CDR3 is CASSLAGEQGRNYGYTF. Written as DNA, the CDR3 is TGTGCCAGCAGCTTGGCTGGGGAACAGGGGAGGAACTATGGCTACACCTTC.

This rearrangement joins TRBV2 to TRBJ2-2, with D uncertain. CDR1 and CDR2 (germline): SNHLY, FYNNEI. Trimming left V 2 bases short and J 1 base short, with 8 bases between. The CDR3 spans 15 residues. The CDR3 sequence is CASSESGLNTGELFF. In DNA form, the CDR3 reads TGTGCCAGCAGTGAAAGTGGCCTGAACACCGGGGAGCTGTTTTTT.

As concerns this clone: The same CDR3 can be traced to other DNA sequences in this sample. The chain uses TRBV5-1 and TRBJ2-2; tentatively, D is TRBD2 (5 bases). CDR1 SGHRS and CDR2 YFSETQ come from the germline V gene. The CDR3 runs to 14 residues. With 4 bases removed from V and 4 bases from J, the gap between germline ends came to 11 bases. The CDR3 nucleotides read TGCGCCAGCAGCCTCAGGACTGCCACCGGGGAGCTGTTTTTT. It is translated as CASSLRTATGELFF.

This clone turned up a few times. The CDR3 DNA follows: TGTGCCAGTAGTAGAAACAGGGCGTCGTATATGGACACTGAAGCTTTCTTT. Protein: CASSRNRASYMDTEAFF. The V gene is TRBV19, the J gene TRBJ1-1; a weak D match, TRBD1 (6 bases). The V and J ends lost 4 bases and 3 bases respectively, with 21 bases between them. Germline CDR1 and CDR2: LNHDA and SQIVND (reference sequence). The CDR3 extends over 17 amino acids.

The chain joins TRBV5-4 to TRBJ2-1, with a tentative D call TRBD2 (6 bases). Germline assignment: CDR1 SGHNT and CDR2 YYREEE (reference sequence). This CDR3 spans 16 amino acids. Trimming pared 5 bases from V and 1 base from J, leaving 16 bases between. For the CDR3, the DNA is TGTGCCAGCAGGCCGGGGCTAGCGCCTTCCTACAATGAGCAGTTCTTC. Its protein is CASRPGLAPSYNEQFF.

The V gene is TRBV30, the J gene TRBJ1-4; the D gene is possibly TRBD1 (5 bases). The germline V and J ends were trimmed by 2 bases and 5 bases, with 9 bases remaining between them. This CDR3 contains 13 residues. The germline gives CDR1 GTSNPN, CDR2 SVGIG (reference sequence). In nucleotides, the CDR3 is TGTGCCTGGAGTCCGGGGCGAAATGAAAAACTGTTTTTT. As protein: CAWSPGRNEKLFF.

The chain combines TRBV19 with TRBJ1-4; a possible D gene is TRBD1 (6 bases). Per the germline V gene, CDR1 is LNHDA and CDR2 is SQIVND (reference sequence). V was cut by 7 bases and J by 1 base, with 13 bases left in between. The CDR3 is 15 amino acids. CDR3 sequence (DNA): TGTGCCAGTAAGGATCAGGGGAGAACTAATGAAAAACTGTTTTTT. Translated: CASKDQGRTNEKLFF.

The CDR3 bases are TGTGCCAGTAGTCTTCAGGGAGGTTCACCCCTCCACTTT. Amino acids: CASSLQGGSPLHF. The chain combines TRBV19 with TRBJ1-6, with a possible D match to TRBD1 (5 bases). The CDR3 covers 13 residues. Germline CDR1 reads LNHDA; CDR2 reads SQIVND (reference sequence). Trimming took 5 bases from V and 9 from J, leaving 11 bases between them. The full variable domain, rest sourced from reference TRBV19 and TRBJ1-6, is DGGITQSPKYLFRKEGQNVTLSCEQNLNHDAMYWYRQDPGQGLRLIYYSQIVNDFQKGDIAEGYSVSREKKESFPLTVTSAQKNPTAFYLCASSLQGGSPLHFGNGTRLTVT.

V is TRBV7-3 and J is TRBJ2-3, with TRBD2 identical over 10 bases. Germline V CDR1 and CDR2: SGHTA, FQGTGA. This CDR3 contains 16 residues. The V segment lost 4 bases and the J segment 5 bases; nucleotides outside the gene matches: 9. The CDR3 nucleotides are TGTGCCAGCAGCTCCCTAGGAGCGGGGGGGATAGATACGCAGTATTTT. As protein: CASSSLGAGGIDTQYF.

V gene TRBV19 combines with J gene TRBJ2-7; the match to TRBD2 covers 14 bases. The CDR3 is 15 residues long. The germline CDR1 and CDR2 sequences are LNHDA and SQIVND (reference sequence). V dropped 6 bases and J dropped 9; count of bases not matched to a gene: 10. In nucleotides, the CDR3 is TGTGCCAGTAGCCGGACTAGCGGGGGGCCCACGGGGCAGTACTTC. Translation: CASSRTSGGPTGQYF.

The chain carries TRBV6-1 and TRBJ1-5, with D tentatively TRBD1 (5 bases). CDR1 and CDR2 (germline): MNHNS, SASEGT. Trimming pared 10 bases from V and 3 bases from J, leaving 16 bases between. The CDR3 loop spans 14 amino acids. The CDR3 region has the DNA TGTGCCAACTGGGGAGAGGGGAACAATCAGCCCCAGCATTTT. Its protein product is CANWGEGNNQPQHF.

A remark on this clone: Additional DNA sequences in this sample encode the identical CDR3. The chain has TRBV7-2 and TRBJ2-6; D uncertain. Germline loops: CDR1 SGHTA, CDR2 FQGNSA. The CDR3 totals 15 residues. The ends were cut back, 5 bases at V and 0 bases at J, with 8 bases in the middle. The CDR3 DNA reads as TGTGCCAGCAGCCTCGTCGACTCTGGGGCCAACGTCCTGACTTTC. Protein product: CASSLVDSGANVLTF. Combining the CDR3 with reference TRBV7-2 and TRBJ2-6 gives the whole variable domain GAGVSQSPSNKVTEKGKDVELRCDPISGHTALYWYRQSLGQGLEFLIYFQGNSAPDKSGLPSDRFSAERTGGSVSTLTIQRTQQEDSAVYLCASSLVDSGANVLTFGAGSRLTVL.